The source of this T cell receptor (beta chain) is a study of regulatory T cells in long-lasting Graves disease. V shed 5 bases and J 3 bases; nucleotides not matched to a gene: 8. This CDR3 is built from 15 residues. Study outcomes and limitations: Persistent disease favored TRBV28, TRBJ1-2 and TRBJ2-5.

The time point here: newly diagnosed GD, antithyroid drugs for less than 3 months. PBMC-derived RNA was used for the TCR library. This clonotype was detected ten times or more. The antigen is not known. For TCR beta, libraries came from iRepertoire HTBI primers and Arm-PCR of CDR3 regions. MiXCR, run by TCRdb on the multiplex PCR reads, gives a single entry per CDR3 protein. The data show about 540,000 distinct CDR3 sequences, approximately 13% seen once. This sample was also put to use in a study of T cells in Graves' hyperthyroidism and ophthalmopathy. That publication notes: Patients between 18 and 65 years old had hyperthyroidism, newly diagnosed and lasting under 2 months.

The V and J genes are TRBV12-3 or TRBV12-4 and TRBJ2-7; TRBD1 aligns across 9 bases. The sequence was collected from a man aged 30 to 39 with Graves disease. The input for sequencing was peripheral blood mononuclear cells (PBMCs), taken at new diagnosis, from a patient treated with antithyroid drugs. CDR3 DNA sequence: TGTGCCAGCAGTCCTGCCGAGACAGGGGGCTACGAGCAGTACTTC. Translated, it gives CASSPAETGGYEQYF.